Listed below are T cell receptor beta chains from one sample, sequenced in a study of blood T cells in healthy people across ages. TCRdb itself ran the 5' RACE reads through MiXCR, one entry per CDR3 protein. The repertoire consists of some 880,000 distinct CDR3 sequences, with roughly 34% occurring once and the leading ten covering under 15%. Sequences were obtained from blood. These receptors were obtained from a man aged 18 to 30 in good health. Both conserved end residues are part of each CDR3. A D gene is named only where the DNA matches it firmly. Size values are once, few and many counts, or a class for expanded clones, and some rows have none.

J,length,D,size,V,CDR3,DNA
TRBJ1-2,13,NA,NA,TRBV4-2,CASSQAGEYGYTF,TGTGCCAGCAGCCAAGCGGGGGAGTATGGCTACACCTTC
TRBJ2-2,17,NA,NA,TRBV7-9,CANSRDPGLLHTGELFF,TGTGCCAACAGCCGCGATCCGGGACTTCTACACACCGGGGAGCTGTTTTTT
TRBJ1-2,15,NA,few,TRBV7-2,CASSMDAVENYGYTF,TGTGCCAGCAGCATGGACGCAGTCGAAAACTATGGCTACACCTTC
TRBJ1-5,14,NA,few,TRBV19,CASRTADSNQPQHF,TGTGCCAGTAGGACAGCCGATAGCAATCAGCCCCAGCATTTT
TRBJ2-1,16,NA,NA,TRBV7-2,CASSSFQGEAYNEQFF,TGTGCCAGCAGCTCGTTCCAGGGTGAGGCCTACAATGAGCAGTTCTTC
TRBJ2-2,14,TRBD1,NA,TRBV7-9,CASSAQTGIGELFF,TGTGCCAGCAGCGCCCAGACAGGGATCGGGGAGCTGTTTTTT
TRBJ2-5,16,TRBD2,NA,TRBV5-1,CASSLVVAGGQETQYF,TGCGCCAGCAGCTTGGTAGTAGCGGGGGGCCAAGAGACCCAGTACTTC
TRBJ1-1,13,NA,NA,TRBV20-1,CSALPSGNTEAFF,TGCAGTGCCCTACCATCAGGGAACACTGAAGCTTTCTTT
TRBJ2-5,14,NA,NA,TRBV2,CASSTGWIYNEQYF,TGTGCCAGCAGCACGGGGTGGATCTACAATGAGCAGTACTTC
TRBJ2-2,15,NA,NA,TRBV24-1,CATSESRRNTGELFF,TGTGCCACCAGTGAGTCAAGGCGAAACACCGGGGAGCTGTTTTTT
TRBJ2-7,12,NA,NA,TRBV14,CASSQEECGQYF,TGTGCCAGCAGCCAAGAGGAATGCGGGCAGTACTTC
TRBJ2-3,11,NA,NA,TRBV27,CASSRFDTQYF,TGTGCCAGCAGTCGGTTCGATACGCAGTATTTT
TRBJ2-1,18,NA,many,TRBV3-1,CASSRTPFMGRSYNEQFF,TGTGCCAGCAGCCGGACCCCCTTCATGGGGCGATCCTACAATGAGCAGTTCTTC
TRBJ2-7,18,TRBD2,few,TRBV4-2,CASSQDRSGGLSSYEQYF,TGTGCCAGCAGCCAAGATCGCAGCGGGGGGCTAAGCTCCTACGAGCAGTACTTC
TRBJ1-1,14,TRBD1,few,TRBV12-3/TRBV12-4,CASRVQGGNTEAFF,TGTGCCAGCAGGGTTCAGGGGGGAAACACTGAAGCTTTCTTT
TRBJ2-1,14,NA,NA,TRBV7-9,CASSLPFPYNEQFF,TGTGCCAGCAGCCTCCCTTTCCCTTACAATGAGCAGTTCTTC
TRBJ2-5,11,NA,few,TRBV10-2,CAGTGLREQYF,TGCGCCGGGACGGGGCTAAGGGAGCAGTACTTC
TRBJ2-2,14,TRBD2,few,TRBV7-3,CASSRLAGDGELFF,TGTGCCAGCAGCCGACTAGCGGGGGACGGGGAGCTGTTTTTT
TRBJ2-1,15,TRBD1,NA,TRBV4-1,CASSQTAGGRYEQFF,TGCGCCAGCAGCCAAACGGCAGGGGGCAGGTATGAGCAGTTCTTC
TRBJ2-7,12,NA,few,TRBV12-3/TRBV12-4,CASSNNSYEQYF,TGTGCCAGCAGCAACAACTCCTACGAGCAGTACTTC
TRBJ1-2,15,NA,many,TRBV6-5,CASSYSEQTSYGYTF,TGTGCCAGCAGTTACTCAGAACAGACATCGTATGGCTACACCTTC
TRBJ1-6,15,NA,NA,TRBV12-3/TRBV12-4,CASSLGDTLNSPLHF,TGTGCCAGCAGTTTAGGGGACACCCTTAATTCACCCCTCCACTTT
TRBJ2-3,17,TRBD2,few,TRBV20-1,CSAIPQGAGPVTDTQYF,TGCAGTGCTATTCCCCAGGGAGCGGGGCCCGTCACAGATACGCAGTATTTT
TRBJ1-5,12,NA,few,TRBV19,CASDQGNQPQHF,TGTGCCAGTGACCAGGGCAATCAGCCCCAGCATTTT
TRBJ2-1,16,TRBD1,NA,TRBV5-1,CASSLVGTGVHNEQFF,TGCGCCAGCAGCTTGGTTGGGACAGGGGTCCACAATGAGCAGTTCTTC
TRBJ1-3,16,NA,NA,TRBV21-1,CASSKSPAVSGNTIYF,TGTGCCAGCAGCAAATCCCCAGCGGTCTCTGGAAACACCATATATTTT
TRBJ2-2,16,TRBD1,NA,TRBV5-1,CASSYMGQANTGELFF,TGCGCCAGCAGCTATATGGGACAGGCGAACACCGGGGAGCTGTTTTTT
TRBJ2-7,15,TRBD1,few,TRBV7-2,CASSPKGQASYEQYF,TGTGCCAGCAGCCCAAAGGGACAGGCCTCCTACGAGCAGTACTTC
TRBJ1-2,15,NA,few,TRBV10-3,CAISESGGRHYGYTF,TGTGCCATCAGTGAGTCAGGAGGGAGACACTATGGCTACACCTTC
TRBJ1-5,14,NA,many,TRBV5-1,CASSEGTANQPQHF,TGCGCCAGCAGCGAGGGGACTGCTAATCAGCCCCAGCATTTT
TRBJ1-4,15,NA,few,TRBV3-1,CASSLGETGQEKLFF,TGTGCCAGCAGCCTAGGGGAGACGGGGCAGGAAAAACTGTTTTTT
TRBJ2-5,15,TRBD1,few,TRBV4-1,CASSQADRDKKTQYF,TGCGCCAGCAGCCAGGCTGACAGGGACAAAAAGACCCAGTACTTC
TRBJ1-2,13,NA,once,TRBV12-3/TRBV12-4,CASSVRAGSGYTF,TGTGCCAGCAGTGTAAGGGCAGGGAGCGGCTACACCTTC
TRBJ2-5,12,NA,NA,TRBV20-1,CSASPAGETQYF,TGCAGTGCTAGCCCGGCGGGCGAGACCCAGTACTTC
TRBJ2-3,16,NA,many,TRBV29-1,CSVEALLAAVTDTQYF,TGCAGCGTTGAAGCCCTACTTGCCGCCGTCACAGATACGCAGTATTTT
TRBJ1-1,15,TRBD1,NA,TRBV29-1,CSVGLRQGGITEAFF,TGCAGCGTTGGCCTACGACAGGGCGGAATCACTGAAGCTTTCTTT